The 13 T cell receptor beta chains below all came from one sample that was sequenced in a study of immune heterogeneity within non-small cell lung tumors listed by TCRdb under 2018. The instrument given in TCRdb is HiSeq X Ten. The TCR beta CDR3 region was amplified with a multiplex PCR system, in which a first round of 9 to 11 cycles was run using 32 V-gene forward and 13 J-gene reverse primers. Clones were called with MiXCR by TCRdb after fastp trimmed the public reads at Q25, and only in-frame beta chains were retained. Every entry covers one CDR3 protein and lists the most common genes and DNA from its rows. This sample has about 1,200 distinct CDR3 sequences in its table, and about 51% of those were observed once. The ten largest account for about 17% of the sample. For the TCR template, genomic DNA was extracted from bulk tumor tissue, and roughly 580 ng of gDNA was amplified for each sample. During surgery, multiple biopsies were taken from each primary tumor, with sampling sites spaced as far apart as possible within the tumor mass. The study cohort was described as untreated and was composed of newly diagnosed NSCLC cases undergoing curative surgery.

Source material: lung tumor tissue. Every receptor here comes from a man aged 55-75 years with non-small cell lung cancer.

The chain is built from TRBV12-3 or TRBV12-4 and TRBJ2-2; D not resolved. V was cut by 5 bases and J by 4 bases, with 11 bases left in between. This CDR3 comprises 14 residues. The CDR3 here is CASSPPLRTGELFF. The CDR3 DNA reads as TGTGCCAGCAGTCCCCCGTTGCGCACCGGGGAGCTGTTTTTT.

This sequence joins TRBV6-9 and TRBJ2-5, with 9 bases fitting TRBD2. With 3 bases clipped from V and 5 bases from J, the junction kept 10 bases outside the gene matches. Per the germline V gene, CDR1 is MNHGY and CDR2 is SVAAGI. The CDR3 has 16 amino acids. In DNA form, the CDR3 reads TGTGCCAGCAGTTACGGCCACGGAACTAGCGGGGAGACCCAGTACTTC. It is translated as CASSYGHGTSGETQYF.

In its sample, this clonotype was seen a few times. The junction does not match germline at one end; this may be a read error. V is TRBV7-8 and J is TRBJ1-1, with 12 bases matching TRBD1. The length of the CDR3 is 17 residues. The germline V gene encodes CDR1 SGHVS and CDR2 FQNEAQ. As DNA, the CDR3 is TGTGCTAGCAGCACAGCCGGGACAGGGGGCGCCGACACTGAAGCTTTCTTT. It encodes CASSTAGTGGADTEAFF.

The chain uses TRBV30 and TRBJ1-1, with a weak D call TRBD1 (5 bases). The CDR3 consists of 13 residues. The germline V and J ends were trimmed by 3 bases and 7 bases, with 15 bases remaining between them. Germline-derived CDR1 and CDR2 are GTSNPN and SVGIG (reference sequence). The CDR3 bases are TGTGCCTGGAGCTTCTCAGGGCGCTTTGAAGCTTTCTTT. Translated: CAWSFSGRFEAFF.

The chain uses TRBV7-6 and TRBJ2-2, with 11 bases lining up with TRBD2. Trimming cost V 3 bases and J 3 bases; bases outside gene matches: 9. In germline, CDR1 is SGHVS, CDR2 FNYEAQ. The length of the CDR3 is 18 residues. CDR3 DNA sequence: TGTGCCAGCAGCTTCCCCATAGCGGGAGGGCTGGACACCGGGGAGCTGTTTTTT. Encoded protein: CASSFPIAGGLDTGELFF.

The genes are TRBV3-1 and TRBJ1-4; 8 bases agree with TRBD1. The trim removed 3 bases at V and 3 bases at J, leaving 6 bases unmatched. The CDR3 extends over 16 amino acids. Germline V gene sequence: CDR1 LGHDT, CDR2 YNNKEL (reference sequence). The CDR3 nucleotides read TGTGCCAGCAGCCACCTGTGGACAGGGTCTAATGAAAAACTGTTTTTT. It is translated as CASSHLWTGSNEKLFF.

This clonotype was observed a handful of times. V and J are TRBV7-2 and TRBJ2-1; D remains unclear. The V gene lost 1 base and the J gene lost 7 bases, with 14 bases spanning the gap. The CDR3 consists of 15 residues. Germline CDR1 and CDR2: SGHTA and FQGNSA. CDR3: CASSLEVGIRNEQFF. CDR3 coding DNA: TGTGCCAGCAGCTTAGAGGTTGGCATACGAAATGAGCAGTTCTTC.

CDR3 amino acids: CASSSLEGDSEAFF. The CDR3 DNA is TGTGCCAGCAGTTCGTTAGAGGGGGACTCTGAAGCTTTCTTT. V usage is TRBV5-8 and J usage is TRBJ1-1; D is perhaps TRBD1 (6 bases). The CDR3 loop spans 14 amino acids. Germline V CDR1 and CDR2: SGHTS, YDEGEE. Trimming removed 5 bases at V and 6 bases at J, with 17 bases between.

The V call is TRBV24-1, the J call TRBJ2-1; D not resolved. Germline V gene sequence: CDR1 KGHDR, CDR2 SFDVKD. CDR3 length: 14 residues. Trimming cost V 3 bases and J 4 bases, with 9 bases left between them. CDR3 nucleotides: TGTGCCACCAGTGATCCTAAGGGTTACAATGAGCAGTTCTTC. This sequence encodes CATSDPKGYNEQFF.

This sequence joins TRBV30 and TRBJ1-2; D is unresolved. This CDR3 comprises 16 residues. Trimming pared 2 bases from V and 0 bases from J, leaving 16 bases between. Germline V gene lookup returns CDR1 GTSNPN and CDR2 SVGIG (reference sequence). The DNA for the CDR3 is TGTGCCTGGAGTATGGAGCCCACTCTTACTAACTATGGCTACACCTTC. It translates to CAWSMEPTLTNYGYTF.

The DNA for the CDR3 is TGTGCCAGCTCACCAATGGCTGACGGCAGGGCATGGGAAAAACTGTTTTTT. The encoded protein is CASSPMADGRAWEKLFF. The chain uses TRBV18 and TRBJ1-4; D might be TRBD1 (5 bases). Trimming shortened V by 2 bases and J by 8 bases, and 21 bases separated the two germline ends. Germline CDR1 and CDR2: KGHSH and LQKENI. The CDR3 extends over 17 amino acids.

This chain joins TRBV30 and TRBJ1-2; 7 bases fit TRBD1. The CDR3 covers 13 residues. Germline-derived CDR1 and CDR2 are GTSNPN and SVGIG (reference sequence). V lost 4 bases, J lost 8 bases, and 10 bases stayed unmatched. The CDR3 sequence: CAWKEGYRGGYTF. The CDR3 region has the DNA TGTGCCTGGAAGGAAGGATACAGGGGCGGCTACACCTTC.

This clonotype was picked up a small number of times. The chain uses TRBV7-8 and TRBJ1-2; 7 bases are a match to TRBD1. After removal of 5 bases from V and 3 bases from J, the junction contained 3 bases not matched to a gene. The germline CDR1 and CDR2 sequences are SGHVS and FQNEAQ. This CDR3 comprises 13 residues. This CDR3 reads CASSPTGDYGYTF. The CDR3 bases are TGTGCCAGCAGCCCAACAGGGGACTATGGCTACACCTTC.